Each of the 5 T cell receptor beta chains below was sequenced from the same sample in a study of T cells in Graves' hyperthyroidism and ophthalmopathy. The source material, RNA transcripts, was used to amplify TCR beta CDR3 regions. HTBI primers were used for first-round RT-PCR of the TCR CDR3. TCRdb redid the calling of the multiplex PCR reads with MiXCR, one entry per CDR3 protein. The sample yields hundreds of thousands of distinct CDR3 sequences, 13% to 15% seen once. The source material was blood. Receptors originate from a woman aged 40-49 years with Graves' hyperthyroidism.

This clonotype was counted between two and nine times. The chain joins TRBV19 to TRBJ1-1, with a possible D match to TRBD1 (6 bases). CDR1 and CDR2 from the germline V gene are LNHDA and SQIVND (reference sequence). CDR3 length equals 13 residues. Trimming cost V 4 bases and J 4 bases, with 10 bases left between them. As DNA, the CDR3 is TGTGCCAGTAGTAACTGGACAGTCACTGAAGCTTTCTTT. The encoded protein is CASSNWTVTEAFF.

This clonotype has a handful of counts. The rearrangement joins TRBV6-1 to TRBJ1-6; possible D gene TRBD1, 6 bases. CDR1 is MNHNS, CDR2 SASEGT, per germline. V was pared by 8 bases and J by 5 bases, with 13 bases between. The CDR3 has 14 residues. The DNA of the CDR3 is TGTGCCAGCCAGTCCGGGACAAATAATTCACCCCTCCACTTT. Translating it yields CASQSGTNNSPLHF.

This clonotype was recorded many times. V and J are TRBV29-1 and TRBJ2-7, with D maybe TRBD1 (6 bases). V was clipped by 1 base and J by 0 bases, with 16 bases between them. The CDR3 runs to 16 residues. CDR1 and CDR2 from the germline V gene are SQVTM and ANQGSEA. The CDR3 is CSVEAEDSVSSYEQYF. CDR3 sequence (DNA): TGCAGCGTTGAAGCGGAGGACAGCGTTAGCTCCTACGAGCAGTACTTC.

This clonotype has only a few counts. The CDR3 region has the DNA TGTGCCACCAGTGATTTTAATGGGGGGGCCCAGCATTTT. Encoded protein: CATSDFNGGAQHF. This chain joins TRBV24-1 and TRBJ1-5, with D possibly being TRBD1 (5 bases). This CDR3 has 13 amino acids. Germline V lookup: CDR1 KGHDR, CDR2 SFDVKD. Trimming took off 1 base at V and 11 bases at J, with 11 bases between the two ends.

This clonotype was seen at least ten times. This rearrangement joins TRBV5-1 to TRBJ2-3, with 10 nucleotides matching TRBD1. Trimming removed 4 bases from V and 7 bases from J; junction bases left unmatched: 9. CDR1 SGHRS and CDR2 YFSETQ come from the germline V gene. This CDR3 region has 15 residues. CDR3 nucleotide sequence: TGCGCCAGCAGCGAGGACAGGGGGGATGTGAATACGCAGTATTTT. This gives the protein CASSEDRGDVNTQYF.